The 24 T cell receptor beta chains listed next were all sequenced from one sample in a study of CD8 T cells in Susac syndrome. A quantity of about 0.5 to 1 ug RNA underwent reverse transcription using random hexamers. MiXCR, run by TCRdb on the immunoSEQ multiplex PCR reads, gives a single entry per CDR3 protein. The sample records around 79,000 distinct CDR3 sequences, around 94% being singletons. What was sequenced was CD8+ T cells from PBMCs. The source of these receptors is a human donor with Susac syndrome.

This clonotype was recorded once. This rearrangement joins TRBV19 to TRBJ1-2, with 12 bases that match TRBD1. The CDR3 covers 15 residues. In germline, CDR1 is LNHDA, CDR2 SQIVND (reference sequence). Losses at the gene ends were 5 bases for V and 12 bases for J; bases not matched to a gene: 13. In nucleotides, the CDR3 is TGTGCCAGTAGTCTCCCGGGACAGGGGGCGGCTCAGCACACCTTC. Protein: CASSLPGQGAAQHTF.

The rearrangement links TRBV29-1 to TRBJ2-3; the D call may be TRBD1 or TRBD2 (5 bases each). The CDR3 length is 14 residues. Trimming stripped 7 bases from V and 2 bases from J, with 16 bases between. The germline V gene has CDR1 SQVTM and CDR2 ANQGSEA. CDR3 nucleotides: TGCAGCGGGGACCGTGACCCTTTCACAGATACGCAGTATTTT. It yields the protein CSGDRDPFTDTQYF.

This chain links TRBV5-4 with TRBJ2-1, with D possibly TRBD1 on 7 matching bases. Germline-derived CDR1 and CDR2 are SGHNT and YYREEE (reference sequence). This CDR3 is 15 amino acids long. V shed 1 base and J shed 3 bases, with 11 bases lying between them. Here the CDR3 DNA reads TGTGCCAGCAGCTTGACAGGGGACTTCTACAATGAGCAGTTCTTC. Protein product: CASSLTGDFYNEQFF.

V and J are TRBV5-1 and TRBJ2-7; D is unclear. CDR3 size: 12 residues. Between the trimmed V and J ends, which lost 5 bases and 0 bases, there was a span of 6 bases. CDR1 is SGHRS and CDR2 is YFSETQ in the germline V gene. The CDR3 loop is CASSLYSYEQYF. The CDR3 bases are TGCGCCAGCAGTCTATACTCCTACGAGCAGTACTTC.

This clonotype showed up just once. The gene calls are TRBV14 and TRBJ2-7; D possibly matches TRBD1 or TRBD2 (5 bases each). There are 14 residues in the CDR3. Germline V gene data show CDR1 as SGHDN and CDR2 as FVKESK. V was trimmed by 4 bases and J by 3 bases, leaving 13 bases between them. The CDR3 region is CASSPWGSFYEQYF. The CDR3, as DNA: TGTGCCAGCAGCCCTTGGGGGAGCTTCTACGAGCAGTACTTC.

The chain couples TRBV30 to TRBJ1-2; D call uncertain. Trimming took 3 bases from V and 8 from J, leaving 25 bases between them. The CDR3 spans 16 residues. Germline V lookup: CDR1 GTSNPN, CDR2 SVGIG (reference sequence). CDR3 sequence: CAWSPARGSTRLGYTF. The CDR3 coding sequence is TGTGCCTGGAGCCCTGCCCGAGGCAGCACCCGGTTGGGCTACACCTTC.

This chain joins TRBV2 and TRBJ2-3; 7 nucleotides line up with TRBD2. V lost 0 bases, J lost 0 bases, and 3 bases stayed unmatched. Germline V gene sequence: CDR1 SNHLY, CDR2 FYNNEI. CDR3 size: 16 residues. The DNA for the CDR3 is TGTGCCAGCAGTGAAGCGCGGGGGACTAGCACAGATACGCAGTATTTT. It translates to CASSEARGTSTDTQYF. Full variable domain (remainder filled in from reference TRBV2 and TRBJ2-3): EPEVTQTPSHQVTQMGQEVILRCVPISNHLYFYWYRQILGQKVEFLVSFYNNEISEKSEIFDDQFSVERPDGSNFTLKIRSTKLEDSAMYFCASSEARGTSTDTQYFGPGTRLTVL.

This clonotype was seen a few times. The chain employs TRBV2 and TRBJ1-1; a weak D match, TRBD1 (6 bases). Looked up from germline, CDR1 is SNHLY and CDR2 is FYNNEI. The V and J ends lost 1 base and 3 bases respectively, with 6 bases between them. The CDR3 spans 13 residues. The CDR3 reads CASSEEGDTEAFF. The CDR3 DNA is TGTGCCAGCAGTGAAGAGGGGGACACTGAAGCTTTCTTT.

The J gene is TRBJ1-4, the V gene TRBV7-2, with 8 bases lining up with TRBD1. Trimming cost V 5 bases and J 6 bases; bases outside gene matches: 11. CDR3 length: 16 residues. In germline, CDR1 is SGHTA, CDR2 FQGNSA. Written as DNA, the CDR3 is TGTGCCAGCAGCCAGCTAAGTCCGGGACAGGATGAAAAACTGTTTTTT. Amino acid sequence: CASSQLSPGQDEKLFF.

This chain links TRBV10-3 with TRBJ2-1; no reliable D call. Looked up from germline, CDR1 is ENHRY and CDR2 is SYGVKD. V dropped 7 bases and J dropped 0 bases, with 10 bases sitting between them. This CDR3 region has 14 residues. The CDR3 spells CAIKRASSYNEQFF. CDR3 nucleotides: TGTGCCATCAAACGAGCCAGCTCCTACAATGAGCAGTTCTTC.

This clonotype showed up just a few times. This chain uses TRBV9 with TRBJ2-1; D may be TRBD2 (5 bases). The V and J ends lost 4 bases and 7 bases respectively, with 6 bases between them. Germline CDR1 SGDLS, CDR2 YYNGEE. The CDR3 runs to 11 residues. The CDR3 reads CASSTRNEQFF. The DNA for the CDR3 is TGTGCCAGCAGCACTAGAAATGAGCAGTTCTTC.

This clonotype was seen just once. The chain is built from TRBV7-9 and TRBJ2-1, with D possibly being TRBD2 (5 bases). The germline CDR1 and CDR2 sequences are SEHNR and FQNEAQ (reference sequence). The CDR3 has 15 amino acids. Trimming took 4 bases from V and 7 from J, leaving 17 bases between them. Here the CDR3 reads CASSSPMEAANEQFF. Here the CDR3 DNA reads TGTGCCAGCAGCTCGCCGATGGAGGCCGCAAATGAGCAGTTCTTC.

This clonotype is a singleton in its sample. The chain links TRBV2 to TRBJ1-5; 7 bases fit TRBD1. This CDR3 has 13 amino acids. The junction had 4 bases not matched to a gene; V was cut back by 7 bases and J by 4 bases. In germline, CDR1 is SNHLY, CDR2 FYNNEI. The CDR3: CASTRQGNQPQHF. Here the CDR3 DNA reads TGTGCCAGCACCAGACAGGGTAATCAGCCCCAGCATTTT.

The V call is TRBV18, the J call TRBJ1-5; no definite D call. CDR1 is KGHSH and CDR2 is LQKENI in the germline V gene. The CDR3 runs 13 residues. Deletions cut 3 bases from V and 5 bases from J, with 8 bases between. CDR3 bases: TGTGCCAGCTCACCGGGTGATGATCAGCCCCAGCATTTT. Translating it yields CASSPGDDQPQHF.

This clonotype was counted once. Here the CDR3 reads CSAEGTTGQGSLFGQPQHF. The CDR3 DNA is TGCAGCGCTGAGGGCACCACGGGACAGGGAAGTTTGTTTGGTCAGCCCCAGCATTTT. This chain connects TRBV29-1 to TRBJ1-5; TRBD1 matches 9 bases. Trimming at V came to 7 bases and at J to 6 bases, leaving 25 bases not matched to a gene. In germline, CDR1 is SQVTM, CDR2 ANQGSEA. The CDR3 runs 19 residues.

J is TRBJ2-7 and V is TRBV20-1, with D tentatively TRBD2 (5 bases). Between the trimmed V and J ends, which lost 0 bases and 3 bases, there was a span of 18 bases. The germline CDR1 and CDR2 sequences are DFQATT and SNEGSKA (reference sequence). The CDR3 spans 16 residues. CDR3 residues: CSARDNDGEWFYEQYF. The CDR3 DNA is TGCAGTGCTAGAGATAATGACGGGGAGTGGTTCTACGAGCAGTACTTC.

The V gene is TRBV14, the J gene TRBJ2-6, with D possibly being TRBD1 (6 bases). This CDR3 is built from 17 residues. Between the trimmed V and J ends, which lost 3 bases and 4 bases, there was a span of 16 bases. CDR1 is SGHDN, CDR2 FVKESK, per germline. The CDR3 bases are TGTGCCAGCAGCCATACGGACAGATCCATCGGGGCCAACGTCCTGACTTTC. Its protein is CASSHTDRSIGANVLTF.

The rearrangement links TRBV20-1 to TRBJ2-3; 7 positions agree with TRBD2. This CDR3 region has 15 residues. V lost 6 bases and J lost 3; bases outside the gene matches: 12. From germline, CDR1 is DFQATT and CDR2 SNEGSKA (reference sequence). DNA for the CDR3: TGCAGTGCGGCCGGAGCGGGGCTTCGGACAGATACGCAGTATTTT. This encodes CSAAGAGLRTDTQYF.

The V gene is TRBV9, the J gene TRBJ2-2, with TRBD1 identical over 9 bases. Germline values: CDR1 SGDLS, CDR2 YYNGEE. The CDR3 length is 16 residues. V was pared by 3 bases and J by 2 bases, with 5 bases of the junction left unmatched. CDR3 in amino acids: CASSAIQGANTGELFF. As DNA, the CDR3 is TGTGCCAGCAGCGCAATACAGGGGGCTAACACCGGGGAGCTGTTTTTT.

This clonotype was seen just once. The gene calls are TRBV15 and TRBJ2-3; 11 bases line up with TRBD2. This CDR3 spans 21 amino acids. V was pared by 5 bases and J by 8 bases, with 27 bases of the junction left unmatched. The V gene's germline CDR1 is LNHNV and CDR2 YYDKDF (reference sequence). CDR3 sequence (DNA): TGTGCCACCAGCCTGGGACGAAGGGGCCTAGCGGGGGGCCCGGCGCTGGCTACGCAGTATTTT. It is translated as CATSLGRRGLAGGPALATQYF. The full variable domain, completed using reference TRBV15 and TRBJ2-3, is DAMVIQNPRYQVTQFGKPVTLSCSQTLNHNVMYWYQQKSSQAPKLLFHYYDKDFNNEADTPDNFQSRRPNTSFCFLDIRSPGLGDTAMYLCATSLGRRGLAGGPALATQYFGPGTRLTVL.

The chain carries TRBV7-8 and TRBJ2-7; D gene unclear. With 8 bases removed from V and 2 bases from J, the gap between germline ends came to 16 bases. From germline, CDR1 is SGHVS and CDR2 FQNEAQ. The CDR3 sequence is 14 residues long. CDR3 loop: CASGPRFSPYEQYF. CDR3 nucleotides: TGTGCCAGCGGTCCAAGGTTCTCCCCCTACGAGCAGTACTTC.

Only one count was recorded for this clonotype. Relative to the germline gene, one junction end is altered; a read error may explain this. The J gene is TRBJ2-1, the V gene TRBV6-1; no firm D call. Germline V CDR1 and CDR2: MNHNS, SASEGT. This CDR3 contains 8 residues. The CDR3 DNA sequence: TGTGCCAGCAGTTTTGGCTGGTTC. Translation gives CASSFGWF.

The chain has TRBV20-1 and TRBJ2-1; unclear D gene. Germline CDR1 and CDR2: DFQATT and SNEGSKA (reference sequence). The CDR3 runs 13 residues. Trimming took off 0 bases at V and 3 bases at J, with 6 bases between the two ends. The CDR3: CSARDGSYNEQFF. In nucleotides, the CDR3 is TGCAGTGCTAGAGATGGCAGCTACAATGAGCAGTTCTTC.

A word on this clonotype: A much larger clonotype is one base distant, so this may be a read error. The gene calls are TRBV13 and TRBJ2-1; D gene ambiguous. There are 12 residues in the CDR3. V gave up 1 base and J gave up 6 bases, with 4 bases separating them. Germline V lookup: CDR1 PRHDT, CDR2 FYEKMQ (reference sequence). The CDR3 loop reads CASSLEGNEQFF. CDR3 DNA: TGTGCCAGCAGCTTAGAGGGCAATGAGCAGTTCTTC.